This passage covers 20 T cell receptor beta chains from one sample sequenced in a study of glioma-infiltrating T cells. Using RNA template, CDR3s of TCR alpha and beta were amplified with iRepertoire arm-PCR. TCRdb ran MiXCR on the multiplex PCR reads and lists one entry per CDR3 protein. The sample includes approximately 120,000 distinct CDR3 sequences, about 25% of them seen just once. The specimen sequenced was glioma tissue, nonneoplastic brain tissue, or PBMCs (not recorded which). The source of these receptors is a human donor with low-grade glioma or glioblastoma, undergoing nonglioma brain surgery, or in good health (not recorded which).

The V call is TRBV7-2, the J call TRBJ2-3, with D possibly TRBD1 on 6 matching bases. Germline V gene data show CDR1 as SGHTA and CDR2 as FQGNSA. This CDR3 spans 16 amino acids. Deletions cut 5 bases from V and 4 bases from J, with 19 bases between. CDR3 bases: TGTGCCAGCAGCCGCGGTACAGGGCTCTACTCAGATACGCAGTATTTT. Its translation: CASSRGTGLYSDTQYF.

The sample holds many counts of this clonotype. The CDR3 nucleotides are TGTGCCAGCAGTTACTCCCGGGACAGGAGAATAATTATAAACACCGGGGAGCTGTTTTTT. This codes for CASSYSRDRRIIINTGELFF. V gene TRBV6-2 or TRBV6-3 combines with J gene TRBJ2-2, with TRBD1 matching 8 bases. J lost 2 bases, V lost 0 bases, and 14 bases had no gene match. The CDR3 is made up of 20 amino acids. Germline CDR1 is MNHEY and CDR2 is SVGEGT.

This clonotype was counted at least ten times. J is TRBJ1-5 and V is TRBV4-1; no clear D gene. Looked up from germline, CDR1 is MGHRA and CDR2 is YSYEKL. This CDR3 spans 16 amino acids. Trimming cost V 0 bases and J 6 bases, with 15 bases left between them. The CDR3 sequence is CASSQDIAEPLQPQHF. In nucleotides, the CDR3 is TGCGCCAGCAGCCAAGACATCGCAGAACCCCTTCAGCCCCAGCATTTT.

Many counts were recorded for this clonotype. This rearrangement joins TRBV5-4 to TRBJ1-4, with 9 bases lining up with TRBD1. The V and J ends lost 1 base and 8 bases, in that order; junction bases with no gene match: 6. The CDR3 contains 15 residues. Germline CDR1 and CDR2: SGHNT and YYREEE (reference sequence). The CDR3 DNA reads TGTGCCAGCAGCTTGAGTGGGACAGGGACGGAAAAACTGTTTTTT. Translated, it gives CASSLSGTGTEKLFF.

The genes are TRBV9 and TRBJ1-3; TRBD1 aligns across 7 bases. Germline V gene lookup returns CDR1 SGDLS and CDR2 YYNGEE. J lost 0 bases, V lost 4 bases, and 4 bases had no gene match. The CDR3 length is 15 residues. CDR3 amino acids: CASSSTGASGNTIYF. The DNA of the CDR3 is TGTGCCAGCAGCTCCACAGGGGCCTCTGGAAACACCATATATTTT. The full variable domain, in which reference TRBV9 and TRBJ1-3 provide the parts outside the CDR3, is DSGVTQTPKHLITATGQRVTLRCSPRSGDLSVYWYQQSLDQGLQFLIQYYNGEERAKGNILERFSAQQFPDLHSELNLSSLELGDSALYFCASSSTGASGNTIYFGEGSWLTVV.

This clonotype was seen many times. CDR3 in DNA: TGTGCCAGCTCACAACAGGCCCATAGCAATCAGCCCCAGCATTTT. This codes for CASSQQAHSNQPQHF. The V and J genes are TRBV18 and TRBJ1-5; D is perhaps TRBD1 (5 bases). Trimming took 4 bases from V and 0 from J, leaving 10 bases between them. CDR1 and CDR2 (germline): KGHSH, LQKENI. CDR3 length: 15 residues.

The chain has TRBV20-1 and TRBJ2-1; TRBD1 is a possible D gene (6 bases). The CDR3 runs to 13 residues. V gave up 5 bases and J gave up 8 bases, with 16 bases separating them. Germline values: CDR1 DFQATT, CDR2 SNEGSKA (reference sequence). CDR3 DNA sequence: TGCAGTGCTGGACGGACAGTTTCCTATGAGCAGTTCTTC. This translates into CSAGRTVSYEQFF.

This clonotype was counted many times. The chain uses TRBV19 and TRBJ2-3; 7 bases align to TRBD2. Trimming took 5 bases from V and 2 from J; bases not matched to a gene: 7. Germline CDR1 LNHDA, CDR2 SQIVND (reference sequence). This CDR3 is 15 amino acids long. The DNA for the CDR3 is TGTGCCAGTAGTCCCGGGAGGTCCTACACAGATACGCAGTATTTT. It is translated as CASSPGRSYTDTQYF. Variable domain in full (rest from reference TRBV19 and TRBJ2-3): DGGITQSPKYLFRKEGQNVTLSCEQNLNHDAMYWYRQDPGQGLRLIYYSQIVNDFQKGDIAEGYSVSREKKESFPLTVTSAQKNPTAFYLCASSPGRSYTDTQYFGPGTRLTVL.

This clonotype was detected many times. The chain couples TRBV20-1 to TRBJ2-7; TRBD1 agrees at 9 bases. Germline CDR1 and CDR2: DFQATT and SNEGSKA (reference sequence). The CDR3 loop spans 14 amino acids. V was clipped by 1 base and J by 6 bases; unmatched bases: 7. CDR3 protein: CSARGGTGNSEQYF. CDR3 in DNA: TGCAGTGCTAGAGGGGGGACAGGGAACTCCGAGCAGTACTTC.

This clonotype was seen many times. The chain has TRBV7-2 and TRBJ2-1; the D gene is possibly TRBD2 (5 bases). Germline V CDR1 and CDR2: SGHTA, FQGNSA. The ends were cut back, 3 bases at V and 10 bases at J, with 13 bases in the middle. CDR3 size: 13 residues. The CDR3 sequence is CASSFSREREQFF. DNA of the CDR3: TGTGCCAGCAGCTTCTCCCGGGAAAGGGAGCAGTTCTTC. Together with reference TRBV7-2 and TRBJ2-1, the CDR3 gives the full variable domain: GAGVSQSPSNKVTEKGKDVELRCDPISGHTALYWYRQSLGQGLEFLIYFQGNSAPDKSGLPSDRFSAERTGGSVSTLTIQRTQQEDSAVYLCASSFSREREQFFGPGTRLTVL.

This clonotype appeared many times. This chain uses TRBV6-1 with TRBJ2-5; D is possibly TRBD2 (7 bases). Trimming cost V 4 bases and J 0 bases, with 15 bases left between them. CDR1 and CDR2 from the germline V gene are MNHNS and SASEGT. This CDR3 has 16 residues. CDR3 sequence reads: CASSADGRGYQETQYF. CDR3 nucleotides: TGTGCCAGCAGTGCCGATGGGAGGGGGTACCAAGAGACCCAGTACTTC.

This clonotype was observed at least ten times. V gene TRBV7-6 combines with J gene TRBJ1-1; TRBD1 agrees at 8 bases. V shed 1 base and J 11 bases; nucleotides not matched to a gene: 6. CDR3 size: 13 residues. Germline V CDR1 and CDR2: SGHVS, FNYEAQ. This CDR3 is CASSLGMRTGAFF. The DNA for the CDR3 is TGTGCCAGCAGCTTAGGAATGAGGACAGGGGCTTTCTTT. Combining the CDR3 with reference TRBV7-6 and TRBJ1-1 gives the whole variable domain GAGVSQSPRYKVTKRGQDVALRCDPISGHVSLYWYRQALGQGPEFLTYFNYEAQQDKSGLPNDRFSAERPEGSISTLTIQRTEQRDSAMYRCASSLGMRTGAFFGQGTRLTVV.

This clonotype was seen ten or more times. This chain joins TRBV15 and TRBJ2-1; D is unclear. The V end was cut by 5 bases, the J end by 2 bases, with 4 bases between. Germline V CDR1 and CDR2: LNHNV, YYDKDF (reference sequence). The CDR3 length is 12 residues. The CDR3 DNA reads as TGTGCCACCAGCCCCCCCTACAATGAGCAGTTCTTC. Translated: CATSPPYNEQFF.

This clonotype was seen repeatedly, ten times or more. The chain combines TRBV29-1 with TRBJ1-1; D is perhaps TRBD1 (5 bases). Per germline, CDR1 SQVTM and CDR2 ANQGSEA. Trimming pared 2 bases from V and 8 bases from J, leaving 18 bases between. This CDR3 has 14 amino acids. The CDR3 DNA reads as TGCAGCGTTGAATTTGTCGGTGGGGCAGAAGAAGCTTTCTTT. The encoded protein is CSVEFVGGAEEAFF.

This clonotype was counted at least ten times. CDR3 residues: CASNRDSNQPQHF. The CDR3 nucleotides are TGTGCCAGCAACCGGGACAGCAATCAGCCCCAGCATTTT. This rearrangement joins TRBV7-8 to TRBJ1-5; D perhaps matches TRBD1 (5 bases). V shed 7 bases and J shed 1 base, with 8 bases lying between them. CDR1 is SGHVS and CDR2 is FQNEAQ in the germline V gene. The CDR3 runs 13 residues.

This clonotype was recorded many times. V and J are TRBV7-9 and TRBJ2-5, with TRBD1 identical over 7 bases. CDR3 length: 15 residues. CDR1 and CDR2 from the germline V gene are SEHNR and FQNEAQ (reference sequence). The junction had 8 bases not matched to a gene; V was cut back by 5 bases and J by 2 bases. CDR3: CASSAGQARQETQYF. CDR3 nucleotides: TGTGCCAGCAGCGCCGGACAGGCCAGACAAGAGACCCAGTACTTC.

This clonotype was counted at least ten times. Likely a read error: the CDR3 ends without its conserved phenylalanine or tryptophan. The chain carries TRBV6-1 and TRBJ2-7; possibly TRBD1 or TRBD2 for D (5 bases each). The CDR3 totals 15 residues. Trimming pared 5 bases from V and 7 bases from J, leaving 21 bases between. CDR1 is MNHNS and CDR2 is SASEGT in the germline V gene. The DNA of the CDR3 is TGTGCCAGCAGTCTACCTGGGACCGCCTCGTCTGAGCAGTACCTC. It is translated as CASSLPGTASSEQYL.

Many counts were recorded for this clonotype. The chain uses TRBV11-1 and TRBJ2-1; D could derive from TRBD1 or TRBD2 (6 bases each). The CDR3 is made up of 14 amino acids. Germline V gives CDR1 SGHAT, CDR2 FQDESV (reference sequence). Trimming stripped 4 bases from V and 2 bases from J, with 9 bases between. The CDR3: CASSWRGTYNEQFF. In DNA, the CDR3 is TGTGCCAGCAGCTGGAGGGGGACCTACAATGAGCAGTTCTTC.

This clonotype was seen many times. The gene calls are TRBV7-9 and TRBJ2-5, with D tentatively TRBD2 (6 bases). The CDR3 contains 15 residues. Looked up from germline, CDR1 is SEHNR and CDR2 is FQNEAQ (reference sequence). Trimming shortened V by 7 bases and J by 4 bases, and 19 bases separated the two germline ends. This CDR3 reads CASTGGDARVETQYF. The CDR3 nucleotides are TGTGCCAGCACCGGAGGGGATGCCCGGGTAGAGACCCAGTACTTC.

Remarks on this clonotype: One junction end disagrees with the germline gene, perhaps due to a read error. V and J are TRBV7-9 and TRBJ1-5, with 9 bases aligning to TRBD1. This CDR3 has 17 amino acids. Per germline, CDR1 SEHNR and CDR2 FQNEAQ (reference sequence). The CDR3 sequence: CASSSTGQGYRNQPRHF. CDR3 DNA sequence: TGTGCCAGCAGCTCGACCGGACAGGGGTATCGCAATCAGCCCCGGCATTTT.